The 10 T cell receptor beta chains listed next were all sequenced from one sample in a study of T cell responses to AZD1222 COVID-19 vaccine. Assay used: immunoSEQ multiplex PCR; TCRdb lists only in-frame clones, some missing. The top ten clones hold approximately 3% of a sample with some 110,000 clones, about 89% of them seen once. The specimen comprised peripheral blood, sampled 28 days after the second dose of the MenACWY control vaccine. These receptors were taken from an adult who received the MenACWY meningococcal vaccine as a control.

The chain recombines TRBV21-1 with TRBJ2-1; the table gives TRBD1 as D, unverified against the DNA. TRBV21-1 is annotated as a pseudogene. CDR3 length: 12 residues. The DNA for the CDR3 is TGTGCCAGCAGCCGAGGGGGATGTGAGCAGTTCTTC. Translated: CASSRGGCEQFF.

The chain carries TRBV11-2 and TRBJ1-1; 8 nucleotides agree with TRBD1. Unmatched junction bases numbered 10, after V lost 3 bases and J lost 10 bases. CDR1 and CDR2 from the germline V gene are SGHAT and FQNNGV. The CDR3 has 14 amino acids. The CDR3: CASSLGFRTGTAFF. The DNA for the CDR3 is TGTGCCAGCAGCTTGGGTTTCAGGACAGGGACAGCTTTCTTT.

This clone appeared a few times. V is TRBV2 and J is TRBJ1-4; unclear D gene. The germline V gene has CDR1 SNHLY and CDR2 FYNNEI. The length of the CDR3 is 14 residues. Trimming shortened V by 1 base and J by 8 bases, and 11 bases separated the two germline ends. Here the CDR3 DNA reads TGTGCCAGCAGTGAAGAAGCTCTTGGGGAAAAACTGTTTTTT. Translating it yields CASSEEALGEKLFF. The complete variable domain, with remaining parts taken from reference TRBV2 and TRBJ1-4, reads EPEVTQTPSHQVTQMGQEVILRCVPISNHLYFYWYRQILGQKVEFLVSFYNNEISEKSEIFDDQFSVERPDGSNFTLKIRSTKLEDSAMYFCASSEEALGEKLFFGSGTQLSVL.

As concerns this clone: The same CDR3 can be traced to other DNA sequences in this sample. This chain joins TRBV18 and TRBJ1-2; 9 nucleotides agree with TRBD1. The germline V gene has CDR1 KGHSH and CDR2 LQKENI. V lost 2 bases and J lost 1; bases outside the gene matches: 2. The CDR3 loop spans 15 amino acids. In DNA form, the CDR3 reads TGTGCCAGCTCACCAGTGGGACAGGGTAACTATGGCTACACCTTC. Residues: CASSPVGQGNYGYTF. The variable domain in full, with the rest retrieved from reference TRBV18 and TRBJ1-2, is NAGVMQNPRHLVRRRGQEARLRCSPMKGHSHVYWYRQLPEEGLKFMVYLQKENIIDESGMPKERFSAEFPKEGPSILRIQQVVRGDSAAYFCASSPVGQGNYGYTFGSGTRLTVV.

This clone was recorded once. The chain carries TRBV30 and TRBJ1-5; possibly TRBD1 for D (6 bases). V lost 0 bases to trimming and J lost 2 bases, with 14 bases between them. CDR3 length: 16 residues. Germline CDR1 GTSNPN, CDR2 SVGIG (reference sequence). The CDR3 sequence: CAWSVQGPLGNQPQHF. The CDR3, as DNA: TGTGCCTGGAGTGTACAGGGCCCCCTGGGCAATCAGCCCCAGCATTTT.

V gene TRBV19 combines with J gene TRBJ1-2; D not resolved. Between the trimmed V and J ends, which lost 0 bases and 2 bases, there was a span of 13 bases. The CDR3 totals 16 residues. Germline loops: CDR1 LNHDA, CDR2 SQIVND (reference sequence). The CDR3 is CASSIDGRTINYGYTF. In DNA form, the CDR3 reads TGTGCCAGTAGTATAGATGGACGGACCATCAACTATGGCTACACCTTC.

The CDR3 reads CASSLGQGRTEAFF. The CDR3 DNA reads as TGCGCCAGCAGCCTAGGACAAGGTAGGACTGAAGCTTTCTTT. V and J are TRBV5-1 and TRBJ1-1, with D perhaps matching TRBD1 (5 bases). V was pared by 4 bases and J by 5 bases, with 15 bases between. The length of the CDR3 is 14 residues. Looked up from germline, CDR1 is SGHRS and CDR2 is YFSETQ. Variable domain in full (rest from reference TRBV5-1 and TRBJ1-1): KAGVTQTPRYLIKTRGQQVTLSCSPISGHRSVSWYQQTPGQGLQFLFEYFSETQRNKGNFPGRFSGRQFSNSRSEMNVSTLELGDSALYLCASSLGQGRTEAFFGQGTRLTVV.

The rearrangement joins TRBV7-2 to TRBJ2-1; no firm D call. V lost 2 bases to trimming and J lost 1 base, with 12 bases between them. Germline V lookup: CDR1 SGHTA, CDR2 FQGNSA. The CDR3 loop spans 16 amino acids. The CDR3 bases are TGTGCCAGCAGCTTACAAGTGGGGATATCCTACAATGAGCAGTTCTTC. Amino acids: CASSLQVGISYNEQFF.

DNA for the CDR3: TGTGCCAGCAGCTTAGACTTCCAGGCAACTAATGAAAAACTGTTTTTT. Protein sequence: CASSLDFQATNEKLFF. The chain employs TRBV7-6 and TRBJ1-4; D call uncertain. Trimming cost V 1 base and J 0 bases, with 9 bases left between them. Germline loops: CDR1 SGHVS, CDR2 FNYEAQ. This CDR3 region has 16 residues.

The chain combines TRBV27 with TRBJ1-2; D possibly corresponds to TRBD1 (6 bases). Per germline, CDR1 MNHEY and CDR2 SMNVEV (reference sequence). V lost 3 bases to trimming and J lost 2 bases, with 10 bases between them. The CDR3 extends over 14 amino acids. The CDR3 here is CASSFLTGNYGYTF. The CDR3 region has the DNA TGTGCCAGCAGTTTCCTAACAGGGAACTATGGCTACACCTTC.